The rows below give T cell receptor beta chains drawn from one sample of a study of blood T cell repertoires in COVID-19. This table comes from immunoSEQ multiplex PCR, and its TCRdb copy is limited to in-frame clones, with some not included. Here the sample spans approximately 80,000 clones, around 79% being singletons. Sequenced: peripheral blood. The source of these receptors is a man between 50 and 59 years old with active or convalescent COVID-19. Both conserved end residues are trimmed from each CDR3.

v_call cdr3_aa
TRBV7-9 ASSPYTAARNRNGETQY
TRBV30 AWSTDRGTDTQY
TRBV12-3/TRBV12-4 ASSWGLGNTIY
TRBV12-3/TRBV12-4 ASSRSGANVLT
TRBV6-5 ASSPPRTGRSEAF
TRBV19 ASKGQGGGYT
TRBV4-3 ASSQELVSPQH
TRBV30 AWTRTGQRQPQH
TRBV5-1 ASSRKLAPNEQF
TRBV2 ASRATGGNTGELF
TRBV5-6 ASSFPGQGPSEQY